A single sample is the source of the 29 T cell receptor beta chains below, sequenced in a study of T-cell memory formation after mild COVID-19. MiXCR, applied by TCRdb to the 5' RACE reads, yields one record per CDR3 protein. Among roughly 340,000 distinct CDR3 sequences listed, about 20% were seen once. Sequencing input: PBMCs or a T cell subset sorted from them (not recorded which). The receptor set was obtained from a man between 18 and 29 years old who had mild COVID-19 (a few samples of this study predate the infection). Cell type and time point are not known.

The chain is built from TRBV11-2 and TRBJ2-5; 7 bases agree with TRBD1. Trimming removed 6 bases from V and 4 bases from J; junction bases left unmatched: 11. Germline lookup yields CDR1 SGHAT and CDR2 FQNNGV. The CDR3 has 15 residues. In nucleotides, the CDR3 is TGTGCCAGCAGGCGTACAGGGGTATCAGGAGAGACCCAGTACTTC. Amino acids: CASRRTGVSGETQYF.

This clonotype occurred a few times. The chain employs TRBV10-3 and TRBJ1-2; D is unresolved. Trimming took off 0 bases at V and 0 bases at J, with 8 bases between the two ends. Germline V lookup: CDR1 ENHRY, CDR2 SYGVKD. The CDR3 totals 15 residues. In nucleotides, the CDR3 is TGTGCCATCAGTGAGTCGTTAGGGACTAACTATGGCTACACCTTC. It encodes CAISESLGTNYGYTF.

This clonotype has a count of ten or more. V usage is TRBV7-9 and J usage is TRBJ1-2; D not resolved. Trimming removed 5 bases at V and 4 bases at J, with 8 bases between. The CDR3 spans 12 residues. Germline V gene sequence: CDR1 SEHNR, CDR2 FQNEAQ (reference sequence). Here the CDR3 DNA reads TGTGCCAGCAGCCATGGAGGCTATGGCTACACCTTC. This gives the protein CASSHGGYGYTF.

The J gene is TRBJ1-1, the V gene TRBV29-1; possible D gene TRBD1, 6 bases. Germline V gives CDR1 SQVTM, CDR2 ANQGSEA. V shed 6 bases and J shed 10 bases, with 21 bases lying between them. This CDR3 has 13 amino acids. DNA for the CDR3: TGCAGCGTAGAGGGGGGCTCGGTGAAGGGAGCTTTCTTT. Amino acids: CSVEGGSVKGAFF.

This clonotype came up a few times. The chain links TRBV6-1 to TRBJ1-4; 7 bases agree with TRBD1. The V gene's germline CDR1 is MNHNS and CDR2 SASEGT. This CDR3 contains 13 residues. J lost 7 bases, V lost 6 bases, and 5 bases had no gene match. CDR3 amino acids: CASSRTGGEKLFF. As DNA, the CDR3 is TGTGCCAGCAGCCGGACAGGTGGTGAAAAACTGTTTTTT.

This clonotype was seen a handful of times. The rearrangement joins TRBV6-5 to TRBJ1-1; the D is unclear. V lost 2 bases and J 11 bases, leaving 9 bases between the germline ends. CDR3 length: 11 residues. Germline loops: CDR1 MNHEY, CDR2 SVGAGI. CDR3 sequence: CASSYGSRAFF. The DNA for the CDR3 is TGTGCCAGCAGTTACGGTAGCAGGGCTTTCTTT.

The V gene is TRBV15, the J gene TRBJ1-2, with no clear D. V lost 4 bases, J lost 5 bases, and 11 bases lay in between. The CDR3 length is 13 residues. Germline V gives CDR1 LNHNV, CDR2 YYDKDF (reference sequence). CDR3 amino acids: CATSTSRAYGYTF. CDR3 sequence (DNA): TGTGCCACCAGCACCTCCCGGGCTTATGGCTACACCTTC.

This clonotype was counted a few times. This chain connects TRBV12-3 or TRBV12-4 to TRBJ1-1, with TRBD1 identical over 7 bases. The junction had 10 bases not matched to a gene; V was cut back by 5 bases and J by 4 bases. The CDR3 totals 15 residues. The CDR3 DNA reads as TGTGCCAGCAGTCCGACGACACAGGGGCCCACTGAAGCTTTCTTT. Translation: CASSPTTQGPTEAFF.

The chain couples TRBV5-1 to TRBJ2-2; 7 nucleotides match TRBD1. Unmatched junction bases numbered 7, after V lost 3 bases and J lost 2 bases. The CDR3 consists of 16 residues. CDR1 and CDR2 (germline): SGHRS, YFSETQ. CDR3 coding DNA: TGCGCCAGCAGCTATGACAGGGTTCTCAACACCGGGGAGCTGTTTTTT. Translated: CASSYDRVLNTGELFF.

The chain has TRBV29-1 and TRBJ2-3, with D possibly TRBD1 on 5 matching bases. CDR1 is SQVTM and CDR2 is ANQGSEA in the germline V gene. The CDR3 runs to 14 residues. V was cut by 5 bases and J by 2 bases, with 14 bases left in between. The CDR3 bases are TGCAGCGTTAACCCTGGGGCCCTCACAGATACGCAGTATTTT. Its translation: CSVNPGALTDTQYF.

This clonotype was found a few times. The rearrangement uses TRBV7-9 and TRBJ2-3, with 8 bases aligning to TRBD2. Germline-derived CDR1 and CDR2 are SEHNR and FQNEAQ (reference sequence). The CDR3 spans 15 residues. With 3 bases clipped from V and 2 bases from J, the junction kept 4 bases outside the gene matches. DNA for the CDR3: TGTGCCAGCAGCTTGGAGCGGGGGACCACAGATACGCAGTATTTT. Translated: CASSLERGTTDTQYF.

This clonotype has more than one count but fewer than ten. The chain carries TRBV12-3 or TRBV12-4 and TRBJ2-5; 8 nucleotides agree with TRBD1. There are 14 residues in the CDR3. After removal of 4 bases from V and 4 bases from J, the junction contained 5 bases not matched to a gene. CDR3 in DNA: TGTGCCAGCAGTTACGGACAGGGAGGAGAGACCCAGTACTTC. This sequence encodes CASSYGQGGETQYF.

This clonotype was recorded only once. V is TRBV20-1 and J is TRBJ1-1; TRBD1 agrees at 8 bases. In germline, CDR1 is DFQATT, CDR2 SNEGSKA (reference sequence). This CDR3 is 12 amino acids long. With V trimmed by 4 bases and J by 4 bases, 2 bases remained unmatched. In DNA form, the CDR3 reads TGCAGTGCTAATACAGGGGGCACTGAAGCTTTCTTT. It translates to CSANTGGTEAFF.

This sequence joins TRBV5-1 and TRBJ1-2; tentative D call: TRBD1 (5 bases). Germline values: CDR1 SGHRS, CDR2 YFSETQ. The V end lost 1 base, the J end lost 6 bases, and 16 bases lay between the germline ends. This CDR3 spans 15 amino acids. The DNA for the CDR3 is TGCGCCAGCAGCTTGAGGGCCGGGACGTTTGATGGCTACACCTTC. This encodes CASSLRAGTFDGYTF.

V usage is TRBV7-3 and J usage is TRBJ2-1; possible D gene TRBD2, 6 bases. The CDR3 is made up of 11 amino acids. The V end lost 5 bases, the J end lost 9 bases, and 8 bases lay between the germline ends. Germline lookup yields CDR1 SGHTA and CDR2 FQGTGA. CDR3 protein: CASSGGSEQFF. The CDR3 DNA reads as TGTGCCAGCAGCGGGGGGAGTGAGCAGTTCTTC.

The V gene is TRBV7-9, the J gene TRBJ2-5, with D hard to call. The V end lost 0 bases, the J end lost 3 bases, and 5 bases lay between the germline ends. There are 13 residues in the CDR3. Germline values: CDR1 SEHNR, CDR2 FQNEAQ (reference sequence). Here the CDR3 reads CASSLATEETQYF. The CDR3 nucleotides read TGTGCCAGCAGCTTAGCGACGGAAGAGACCCAGTACTTC.

This clonotype has only a few counts. The chain carries TRBV7-9 and TRBJ2-6; TRBD1 aligns across 9 bases. The V and J ends lost 4 bases and 0 bases, in that order; junction bases with no gene match: 7. Germline CDR1 reads SEHNR; CDR2 reads FQNEAQ (reference sequence). The CDR3 has 18 amino acids. The CDR3 region has the DNA TGTGCCAGCAGCTCCCCCGGACAGGGGTACTCTGGGGCCAACGTCCTGACTTTC. Encoded protein: CASSSPGQGYSGANVLTF.

This clonotype was detected only a few times. The chain joins TRBV10-3 to TRBJ2-5; D ambiguous. The CDR3 covers 15 residues. The V gene lost 0 bases and the J gene lost 5 bases, with 13 bases spanning the gap. Germline-derived CDR1 and CDR2 are ENHRY and SYGVKD. The CDR3: CAISESAATRETQYF. The CDR3 coding sequence is TGTGCCATCAGTGAGTCAGCTGCCACGCGGGAGACCCAGTACTTC.

There are many counts of this clonotype. This sequence joins TRBV7-9 and TRBJ1-2; D uncertain. In germline, CDR1 is SEHNR, CDR2 FQNEAQ (reference sequence). This CDR3 contains 13 residues. Between the trimmed V and J ends, which lost 2 bases and 4 bases, there was a span of 8 bases. The CDR3 sequence is CASSLLSPYGYTF. CDR3 nucleotides: TGTGCCAGCAGCTTACTCAGCCCCTATGGCTACACCTTC.

The chain combines TRBV12-3 or TRBV12-4 with TRBJ1-2; D is perhaps TRBD1 (5 bases). The CDR3 length is 14 residues. Trimming pared 7 bases from V and 7 bases from J, leaving 19 bases between. The CDR3 bases are TGTGCCAGCATCAAGACAGATCGGCAGAGTGGCTACACCTTC. Encoded protein: CASIKTDRQSGYTF.

V is TRBV10-1 and J is TRBJ2-3; D perhaps matches TRBD2 (5 bases). V gave up 4 bases and J gave up 2 bases, with 7 bases separating them. The CDR3 totals 13 residues. In germline, CDR1 is WNHNN, CDR2 SYGVQD (reference sequence). Here the CDR3 DNA reads TGCGCCAGCAGTGCGGGGATCACAGATACGCAGTATTTT. Translated: CASSAGITDTQYF.

The sample holds a few counts of this clonotype. At one boundary the junction diverges from the germline segment, which might be a read error. The J gene is TRBJ2-1, the V gene TRBV7-8; D perhaps matches TRBD2 (6 bases). The CDR3 loop spans 11 amino acids. Germline-derived CDR1 and CDR2 are SGHVS and FQNEAQ. Here the CDR3 DNA reads TGTGCCAGCAGCTCCGGGACTCCGGTGCTCTTC. Protein product: CASSSGTPVLF.

The chain recombines TRBV5-1 with TRBJ2-7, with no clear D. Germline CDR1 is SGHRS and CDR2 is YFSETQ. The CDR3 loop spans 14 amino acids. Trimming left V 1 base short and J 3 bases short, with 11 bases between. DNA of the CDR3: TGCGCCAGCAGCTTGCCACAGCCGATCTACGAGCAGTACGTC. Amino acid sequence: CASSLPQPIYEQYV.

The rearrangement links TRBV7-2 to TRBJ2-2; D is perhaps TRBD2 (5 bases). The germline gives CDR1 SGHTA, CDR2 FQGNSA. The length of the CDR3 is 15 residues. Trimming stripped 0 bases from V and 5 bases from J, with 10 bases between. The CDR3 DNA follows: TGTGCCAGCAGCTTAGCATGGACTCAGACCGGGGAGCTGTTTTTT. This codes for CASSLAWTQTGELFF.

This clonotype occurred a few times. The rearrangement links TRBV12-3 or TRBV12-4 to TRBJ1-1; 7 nucleotides match TRBD1. CDR3 length: 18 amino acids. The trim removed 4 bases at V and 2 bases at J, leaving 16 bases unmatched. The CDR3 DNA reads as TGTGCCAGCAGTTCGACAGGGCGCTCATCCCCAGTCAACACTGAAGCTTTCTTT. This gives the protein CASSSTGRSSPVNTEAFF.

The genes are TRBV29-1 and TRBJ2-1, with 7 bases fitting TRBD1. This CDR3 has 14 residues. V lost 6 bases and J lost 4; bases outside the gene matches: 9. From germline, CDR1 is SQVTM and CDR2 ANQGSEA. The CDR3 DNA reads as TGCAGCGTAGCAAAGGACAGGCGGTACAATGAGCAGTTCTTC. Protein product: CSVAKDRRYNEQFF.

The chain employs TRBV7-6 and TRBJ2-3, with 9 bases lining up with TRBD2. This CDR3 is 16 amino acids long. V was pared by 5 bases and J by 6 bases, with 12 bases of the junction left unmatched. The germline CDR1 and CDR2 sequences are SGHVS and FNYEAQ. The CDR3 bases are TGTGCCAGCAGCCCCCGTCGCGGGGGGGACCGGGATACGCAGTATTTT. Translating it yields CASSPRRGGDRDTQYF.

The sample holds many counts of this clonotype. The chain couples TRBV6-2 or TRBV6-3 to TRBJ2-5; D is unclear. V dropped 2 bases and J dropped 4 bases, with 2 bases sitting between them. The CDR3 contains 11 residues. Germline lookup yields CDR1 MNHEY and CDR2 SVGEGT. CDR3 sequence: CASSYPETQYF. The CDR3, as DNA: TGTGCCAGCAGTTACCCAGAGACCCAGTACTTC.

This clonotype was seen many times. The genes are TRBV7-6 and TRBJ1-1; D is uncertain. The germline CDR1 and CDR2 sequences are SGHVS and FNYEAQ. With 3 bases removed from V and 3 bases from J, the gap between germline ends came to 5 bases. The CDR3 totals 12 residues. CDR3: CASSLPDTEAFF. CDR3 in DNA: TGTGCCAGCAGCTTGCCCGACACTGAAGCTTTCTTT.